Included here is one TCR beta chain sequence, with context. Antigen specificity is unknown. This entry is derived from a study of cytomegalovirus exposure and HLA in healthy donors. The overall study: Samples from HLA-typed donors yielded about 85 million unique TCRs in an early data release. Study results and limitations: The investigators catalogued some 150 TCR beta chains as cytomegalovirus-associated. TCR association rates varied by HLA locus in a later analysis, with DRB1 highest and HLA-C lowest. According to an earlier analysis, most TCR beta V segments yielded productive rearrangements about 90% or about 30% of the time.

The CDR3 is made up of 17 amino acids. Germline lookup yields CDR1 SGHKS and CDR2 YYEKEE (reference sequence). The junction had 13 bases not matched to a gene; V was cut back by 0 bases and J by 5 bases. PCR involved 60 Vbeta and 13 Jbeta primers. The repertoire was sequenced with immunoSEQ multiplex PCR; TCRdb's copy has only in-frame clones and lacks some. The sample includes about 160,000 clones, around 85% of them seen just once. The sequencing input was PBMCs. The TCR was taken from a boy between 2 and 10 years old in good health and CMV-seronegative. V is TRBV5-5 and J is TRBJ1-2; 7 bases fit TRBD1. Here the CDR3 reads CASSLAGQSGDSYGYTF. The CDR3 coding sequence is TGTGCCAGCAGCTTGGCGGGACAGAGTGGAGACTCATATGGCTACACCTTC.